These T cell receptor beta chains were read from a single sample in a study of persistence of HIV-infected CD4 T cells. These TCRs are of unknown antigen specificity. Using immunoSEQ multiplex PCR, the repertoire was profiled, and TCRdb retains in-frame clones only, with some absent. The sample holds about 28,000 clones; 82% are singletons and the top ten take less than 5%. Here the sequenced sample was CD4+ T cells sorted from PBMCs after approximately 18-hour stimulation, taken from a patient who received antiretroviral therapy. The origin of the receptors is an adult man with HIV who was CMV-seropositive. The CDR3 runs from the conserved cysteine through the conserved F or W.

v_call	j_call	cdr3_aa
TRBV5-5	TRBJ2-3	CASGLSGASTDTQYF
TRBV19	TRBJ2-1	CASSGGTSFSYNEQFF
TRBV6-5	TRBJ1-2	CASSYEVDYGYTF
TRBV27	TRBJ1-6	CASSPRGPRSPLHF
TRBV28	TRBJ1-2	CASSLRTPRGYGYTF
TRBV2	TRBJ1-1	CASSNRGRSTEAFF
TRBV5-1	TRBJ1-4	CASSGDREGEKLFF
TRBV18	TRBJ2-3	CASSPLPTGGMSDTQYF
TRBV28	TRBJ2-3	CALFERSALRIQNTQYF
TRBV5-1	TRBJ1-1	CASSSRQGTEAFF
TRBV4-2	TRBJ2-3	CASSQERNFGRLARTDTQYF
TRBV2	TRBJ2-1	CASTGYYEQFF
TRBV7-2	TRBJ2-7	CASSRTLSGGYEQYF
TRBV9	TRBJ2-1	CASGTAINNEQFF
TRBV7-8	TRBJ2-7	CASSLEQFSYEQYF
TRBV6-6	TRBJ2-3	CASSFKVDTQYF
TRBV2	TRBJ1-2	CASSEQGGRYGYTF
TRBV28	TRBJ2-7	CASSFGPGQNSYEQYF
TRBV19	TRBJ2-7	CASSTQGATYEQYF
TRBV10-3	TRBJ2-1	CAISALSGGFYNEQFF
TRBV7-2	TRBJ1-1	CASSPLLMNTEAFF
TRBV18	TRBJ2-7	CASSPLDGSYEQYF
TRBV6-1	TRBJ2-7	CASSGGWSGQVSYEQYF
TRBV7-9	TRBJ1-1	CASSLEGEAFF